The clone carrying this T cell receptor beta chain was found a few times. Its antigen is unidentified. With 4 bases removed from V and 3 bases from J, the gap between germline ends came to 13 bases. The V gene's germline CDR1 is SGHRS and CDR2 YFSETQ. The CDR3 has 15 residues. The data stem from a study of identical twins. Study findings and constraints: Cord blood's abundant beta clonotypes had fewer insertions, unlike memory repertoires.

One entry per CDR3 protein results from TCRdb running MiXCR on the 5' RACE reads. The sample shows some 790,000 distinct CDR3 sequences, roughly 18% of them seen only once. The same specimen was also included in a second study, on T cells expressing NK-cell markers. This second report adds: Sorted T-cell subsets CD3+CD56+NKG2C+, CD3+CD56+NKG2C- and CD3+CD56-NKG2C+ were TCR beta-sequenced. In a group of about six donors, dominant NKG2C+ clonotypes represented about 1.0-7.5% of CD8+ T cells.

The sequencing sample was made of PBMCs. The chain employs TRBV5-1 and TRBJ2-2, with a tentative D call TRBD2 (6 bases). The sequence was obtained from a woman between 18 and 29 years old in good health. The CDR3 loop is CASSIGTSDTGELFF. In DNA form, the CDR3 reads TGCGCCAGCAGCATAGGGACTTCGGACACCGGGGAGCTGTTTTTT.